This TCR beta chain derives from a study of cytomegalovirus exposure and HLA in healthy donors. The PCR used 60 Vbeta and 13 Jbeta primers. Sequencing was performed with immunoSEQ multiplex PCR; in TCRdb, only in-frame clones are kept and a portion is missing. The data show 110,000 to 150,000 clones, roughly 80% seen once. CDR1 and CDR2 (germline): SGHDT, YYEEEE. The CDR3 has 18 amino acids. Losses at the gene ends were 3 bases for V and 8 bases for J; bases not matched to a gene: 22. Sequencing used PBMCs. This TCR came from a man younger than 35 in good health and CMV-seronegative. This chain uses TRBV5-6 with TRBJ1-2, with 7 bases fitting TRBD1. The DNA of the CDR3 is TGTGCCAGCAGCTCCGGGCCTGCTATGGACAGGCAGGTGCGAGGCTACACCTTC. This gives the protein CASSSGPAMDRQVRGYTF.